A single sample gave rise to the 5 T cell receptor beta chains below, sequenced in a study of shared clonotypes between healthy human individuals (dated by TCRdb to the early 2020s). Libraries were prepared through the immunoSEQ multiplex PCR assay. The clones in this table, taken by TCRdb from immuneACCESS, are in-frame only. Not every clone is retained; where verified, under half of the shortfall comes from an unresolved V gene, and the cause of the rest is unknown. Here the sample has roughly 700,000 clones; around two thirds occur a single time. Over 1.5% of the sample is in the top ten clones. Source material: memory CD4+ T cells sorted from blood. Reading the label with the study, this specimen's cell subset or site is: CD45RA-negative fraction. Every receptor here comes from a woman aged 30 to 39 in good health.

This clone has a single count. The rearrangement uses TRBV7-2 and TRBJ2-7; 8 bases agree with TRBD1. V was clipped by 6 bases and J by 0 bases; unmatched bases: 16. The CDR3 sequence is 18 residues long. The V gene's germline CDR1 is SGHTA and CDR2 FQGNSA. The DNA for the CDR3 is TGTGCCAGCAGGGTAGGGGGCGCAGGGGGCGAGAGCTCCTACGAGCAGTACTTC. As protein: CASRVGGAGGESSYEQYF.

The rearrangement joins TRBV4-1 to TRBJ1-3; D gene uncertain. Germline V CDR1 and CDR2: MGHRA, YSYEKL. The CDR3 extends over 16 amino acids. V dropped 4 bases and J dropped 4 bases, with 17 bases sitting between them. The chain's CDR3 is CASSPGLAGRGNTIYF. The DNA for the CDR3 is TGCGCCAGCAGCCCCGGTTTGGCTGGGCGGGGAAACACCATATATTTT.

The chain employs TRBV7-8 and TRBJ2-2, with 10 bases aligning to TRBD2. The CDR3 covers 19 residues. Germline CDR1 SGHVS, CDR2 FQNEAQ. Trimming at V came to 1 base and at J to 0 bases, leaving 8 bases not matched to a gene. The CDR3 loop is CASSLGHRAGGPNTGELFF. The CDR3 DNA reads as TGTGCCAGCAGCTTAGGACATCGAGCGGGAGGGCCGAACACCGGGGAGCTGTTTTTT. Full variable domain (rest looked up from reference TRBV7-8 and TRBJ2-2): GAGVSQSPRYKVAKRGQDVALRCDPISGHVSLFWYQQALGQGPEFLTYFQNEAQLDKSGLPSDRFFAERPEGSVSTLKIQRTQQEDSAVYLCASSLGHRAGGPNTGELFFGEGSRLTVL.

This clone came up a few times. The chain couples TRBV28 to TRBJ2-1, with 10 positions matching TRBD2. Germline lookup yields CDR1 MDHEN and CDR2 SYDVKM. The junction had 3 bases not matched to a gene; V was cut back by 6 bases and J by 4 bases. The CDR3 totals 14 residues. This CDR3 is CASSPGLAYNEQFF. The DNA for the CDR3 is TGTGCCAGCAGCCCGGGACTAGCGTACAATGAGCAGTTCTTC.

The chain carries TRBV6-5 and TRBJ1-1; possibly TRBD1 for D (6 bases). Deletions cut 2 bases from V and 3 bases from J, with 10 bases between. CDR1 is MNHEY and CDR2 is SVGAGI in the germline V gene. There are 14 residues in the CDR3. The DNA for the CDR3 is TGTGCCAGCAGTTACCTCGCAGGGGACACTGAAGCTTTCTTT. It encodes CASSYLAGDTEAFF.